Below are 6 T cell receptor beta chains sequenced from a single sample in a study of a mutant IDH1 vaccine in newly diagnosed glioma. Sequenced by immunoSEQ multiplex PCR; TCRdb stores in-frame clones only, minus some. The data show roughly 62,000 clones, with roughly 80% seen just once and 7.4% held by the top ten. Time point in this sample: week 5, during vaccination. Each dose delivered 300 ug of mutant IDH1 20-mer peptide subcutaneously with imiquimod. No antigens are known for them. Sequences were derived from PBMCs, sampled from a glioma patient whose treatment included an IDH1 peptide vaccine. The receptors derive from a woman in her 50s with glioma.

The J gene is TRBJ1-4, the V gene TRBV5-8; perhaps TRBD1 as D (5 bases). The V gene's germline CDR1 is SGHTS and CDR2 YDEGEE. The V end was cut by 2 bases, the J end by 0 bases, with 11 bases between. The CDR3 runs to 16 residues. DNA for the CDR3: TGTGCCAGCAGCTTTTCCGGGGGTGCAACTAATGAAAAACTGTTTTTT. Protein sequence: CASSFSGGATNEKLFF.

The chain recombines TRBV2 with TRBJ1-1; perhaps TRBD1 as D (5 bases). Trimming stripped 2 bases from V and 5 bases from J, with 12 bases between. CDR3 length equals 14 residues. Germline values: CDR1 SNHLY, CDR2 FYNNEI. CDR3 sequence reads: CASSERSGGTEAFF. Here the CDR3 DNA reads TGTGCCAGCAGTGAAAGGTCGGGGGGTACTGAAGCTTTCTTT. The variable domain in full, completed from reference TRBV2 and TRBJ1-1, reads EPEVTQTPSHQVTQMGQEVILRCVPISNHLYFYWYRQILGQKVEFLVSFYNNEISEKSEIFDDQFSVERPDGSNFTLKIRSTKLEDSAMYFCASSERSGGTEAFFGQGTRLTVV.

This chain connects TRBV10-3 to TRBJ2-3, with 7 nucleotides matching TRBD2. With 6 bases clipped from V and 6 bases from J, the junction kept 12 bases outside the gene matches. Germline V CDR1 and CDR2: ENHRY, SYGVKD. The CDR3 contains 15 residues. CDR3 loop: CAIRVGLEGSDTQYF. DNA of the CDR3: TGTGCCATCAGGGTCGGACTAGAGGGTTCCGATACGCAGTATTTT.

The chain couples TRBV19 to TRBJ2-7; tentatively, D is TRBD1 (5 bases). Per germline, CDR1 LNHDA and CDR2 SQIVND (reference sequence). The V gene lost 5 bases and the J gene lost 7 bases, with 18 bases spanning the gap. The CDR3 spans 14 residues. CDR3 nucleotide sequence: TGTGCCAGTAGTCCAAGCCCAGGGTCTTGGGAGCAGTACTTC. Protein product: CASSPSPGSWEQYF.

The chain couples TRBV4-1 to TRBJ1-4; D is possibly TRBD1 (5 bases). Trimming took off 0 bases at V and 3 bases at J, with 11 bases between the two ends. The germline CDR1 and CDR2 sequences are MGHRA and YSYEKL. This CDR3 comprises 16 residues. In nucleotides, the CDR3 is TGCGCCAGCAGCCAAGACGGGGGGGGTGCTAATGAAAAACTGTTTTTT. Translated, it gives CASSQDGGGANEKLFF.

The genes are TRBV19 and TRBJ2-7; 10 bases align to TRBD1. J gave up 8 bases and V 5 bases, and 6 bases lay outside the gene matches. Looked up from germline, CDR1 is LNHDA and CDR2 is SQIVND (reference sequence). This CDR3 is built from 13 residues. The chain's CDR3 is CASSDPGQGKQYF. CDR3 nucleotides: TGTGCCAGTAGTGACCCGGGACAGGGGAAGCAGTACTTC.